This T cell receptor beta chain was recorded in a study of T cell repertoires in cytomegalovirus infection. Overall study context: Public TCR beta signatures provided an indication of both CMV infection and a matching HLA type.

This clonotype was observed many times. The target antigen is unknown. The germline gene is not matched at one end of the junction; a read error may be the cause. Whole-study findings and limits: Within the response measured ex vivo, HLA-C-restricted CMV-specific TCR beta clonotypes were dominant. Using cumulative public TCR beta family frequency, the authors identified those who carried CMV together with the relevant HLA.

CDR3 length: 13 residues. Germline-derived CDR1 and CDR2 are SSHAT and FNYEAQ (reference sequence). A single record per CDR3 protein comes from TCRdb applying MiXCR to the reads. The table includes about 97,000 distinct CDR3 sequences, more than 15% detected once. Input material: PBMCs. This clonotype was sampled from a human donor in good health (CMV status not recorded). Some clones in this sample may be carry-over from other donors' samples. The chain joins TRBV7-7 to TRBJ2-5; D call uncertain. The CDR3 sequence is CASSVWDQETQYF. DNA of the CDR3: TGTGCTAGCAGCGTCTGGGACCAAGAGACCCAGTACTTC.